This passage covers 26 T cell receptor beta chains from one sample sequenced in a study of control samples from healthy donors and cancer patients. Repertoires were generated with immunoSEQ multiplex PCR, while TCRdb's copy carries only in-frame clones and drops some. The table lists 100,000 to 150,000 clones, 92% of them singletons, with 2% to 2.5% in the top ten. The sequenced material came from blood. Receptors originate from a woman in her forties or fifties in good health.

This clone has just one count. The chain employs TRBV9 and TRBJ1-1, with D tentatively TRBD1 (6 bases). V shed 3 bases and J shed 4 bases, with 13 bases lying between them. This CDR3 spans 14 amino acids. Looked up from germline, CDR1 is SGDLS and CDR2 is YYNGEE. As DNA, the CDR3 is TGTGCCAGCAGCGCACTCGACAGGACCACTGAAGCTTTCTTT. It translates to CASSALDRTTEAFF.

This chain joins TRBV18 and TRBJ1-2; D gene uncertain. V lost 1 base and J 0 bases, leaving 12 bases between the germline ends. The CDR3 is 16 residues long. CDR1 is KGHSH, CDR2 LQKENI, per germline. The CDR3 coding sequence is TGTGCCAGCTCACCACAGTCTAACCAAGCTAACTATGGCTACACCTTC. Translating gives CASSPQSNQANYGYTF.

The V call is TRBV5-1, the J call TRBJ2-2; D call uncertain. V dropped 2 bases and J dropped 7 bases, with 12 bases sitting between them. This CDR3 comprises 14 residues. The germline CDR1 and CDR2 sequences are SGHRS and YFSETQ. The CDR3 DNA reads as TGCGCCAGCAGCTTTCGTCAGGATAACGGGGAGCTGTTTTTT. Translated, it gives CASSFRQDNGELFF.

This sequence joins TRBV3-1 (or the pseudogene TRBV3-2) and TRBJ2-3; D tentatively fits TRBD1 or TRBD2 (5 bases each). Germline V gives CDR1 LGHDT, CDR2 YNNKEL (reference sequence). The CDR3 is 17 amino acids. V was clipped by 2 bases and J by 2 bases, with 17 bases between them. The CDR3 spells CASSQRFGDHPTDTQYF. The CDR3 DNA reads TGTGCCAGCAGCCAACGGTTCGGGGACCATCCCACAGATACGCAGTATTTT.

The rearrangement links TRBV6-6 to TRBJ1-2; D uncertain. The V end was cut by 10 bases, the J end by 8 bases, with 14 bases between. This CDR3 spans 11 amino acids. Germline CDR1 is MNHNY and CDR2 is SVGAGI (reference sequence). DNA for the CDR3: TGTGCCACCTTAGGAGGGTCGGGCTACACCTTC. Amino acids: CATLGGSGYTF.

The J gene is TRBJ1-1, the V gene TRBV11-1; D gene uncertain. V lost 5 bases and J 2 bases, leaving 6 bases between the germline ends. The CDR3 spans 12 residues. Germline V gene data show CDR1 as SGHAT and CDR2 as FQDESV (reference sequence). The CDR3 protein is CASSHRNTEAFF. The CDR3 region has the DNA TGTGCCAGCAGCCATCGAAACACTGAAGCTTTCTTT.

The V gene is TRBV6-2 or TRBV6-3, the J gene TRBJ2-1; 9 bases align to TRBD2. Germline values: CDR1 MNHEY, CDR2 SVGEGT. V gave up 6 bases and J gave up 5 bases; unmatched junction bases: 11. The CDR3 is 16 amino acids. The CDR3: CASSFTAGGLNNEQFF. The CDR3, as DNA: TGTGCCAGCAGCTTCACAGCGGGAGGCCTGAACAATGAGCAGTTCTTC.

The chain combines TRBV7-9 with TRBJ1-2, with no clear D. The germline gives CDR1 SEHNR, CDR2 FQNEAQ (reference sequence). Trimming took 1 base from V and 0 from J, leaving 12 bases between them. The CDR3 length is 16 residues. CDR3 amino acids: CASSLEGTRANYGYTF. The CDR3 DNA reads TGTGCCAGCAGCTTAGAAGGAACCAGAGCTAACTATGGCTACACCTTC.

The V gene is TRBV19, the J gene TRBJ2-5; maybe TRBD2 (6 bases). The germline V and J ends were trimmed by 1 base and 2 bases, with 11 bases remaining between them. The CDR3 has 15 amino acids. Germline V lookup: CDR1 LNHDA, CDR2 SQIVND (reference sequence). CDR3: CASSIAPGLQETQYF. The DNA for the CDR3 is TGTGCCAGTAGTATAGCCCCGGGACTTCAAGAGACCCAGTACTTC.

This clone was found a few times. The CDR3 DNA reads TGCAGCGGAAGGGCCCAGGGTGGCTACACCTTC. Its protein product is CSGRAQGGYTF. The chain uses TRBV29-1 and TRBJ1-2; tentative D call: TRBD1 (5 bases). This CDR3 region has 11 residues. V was clipped by 7 bases and J by 7 bases, with 13 bases between them. CDR1 and CDR2 from the germline V gene are SQVTM and ANQGSEA. The whole variable domain, remainder taken from reference TRBV29-1 and TRBJ1-2, is SAVISQKPSRDICQRGTSLTIQCQVDSQVTMMFWYRQQPGQSLTLIATANQGSEATYESGFVIDKFPISRPNLTFSTLTVSNMSPEDSSIYLCSGRAQGGYTFGSGTRLTVV.

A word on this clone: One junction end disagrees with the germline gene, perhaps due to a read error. Here the CDR3 reads CASSSTESLSGKLFF. The DNA for the CDR3 is TGTGCTAGCAGCTCAACAGAGTCCTTATCGGGGAAGCTGTTTTTT. V is TRBV7-7 and J is TRBJ2-2; D possibly corresponds to TRBD2 (5 bases). Per germline, CDR1 SSHAT and CDR2 FNYEAQ (reference sequence). The CDR3 is made up of 15 amino acids.

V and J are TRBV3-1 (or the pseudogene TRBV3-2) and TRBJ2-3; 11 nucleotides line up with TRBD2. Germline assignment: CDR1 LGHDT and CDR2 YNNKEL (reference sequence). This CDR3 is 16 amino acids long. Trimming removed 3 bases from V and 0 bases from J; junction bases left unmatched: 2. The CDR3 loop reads CASSHRTSGSTDTQYF. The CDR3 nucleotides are TGTGCCAGCAGCCACCGGACTAGCGGGAGCACAGATACGCAGTATTTT.

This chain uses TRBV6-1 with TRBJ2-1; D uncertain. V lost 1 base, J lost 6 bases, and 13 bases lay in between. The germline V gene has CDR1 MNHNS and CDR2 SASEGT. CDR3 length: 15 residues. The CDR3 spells CASSEVLDSPNEQFF. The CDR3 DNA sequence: TGTGCCAGCAGTGAAGTTTTAGACTCCCCCAATGAGCAGTTCTTC.

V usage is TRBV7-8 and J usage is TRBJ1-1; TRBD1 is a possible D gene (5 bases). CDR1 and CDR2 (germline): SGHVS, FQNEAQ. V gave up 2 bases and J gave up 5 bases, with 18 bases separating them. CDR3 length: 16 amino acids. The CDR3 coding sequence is TGTGCCAGCAGCTTAATTAGGGACCTGGGTCGGACTGAAGCTTTCTTT. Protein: CASSLIRDLGRTEAFF.

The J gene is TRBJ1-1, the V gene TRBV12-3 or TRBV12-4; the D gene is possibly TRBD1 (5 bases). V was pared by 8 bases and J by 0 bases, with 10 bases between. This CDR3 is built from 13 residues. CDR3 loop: CASGTGMNTEAFF. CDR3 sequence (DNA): TGTGCCAGCGGTACAGGTATGAACACTGAAGCTTTCTTT.

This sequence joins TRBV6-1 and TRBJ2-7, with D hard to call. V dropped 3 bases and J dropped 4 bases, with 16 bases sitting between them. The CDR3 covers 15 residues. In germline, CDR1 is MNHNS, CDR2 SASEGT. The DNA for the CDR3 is TGTGCCAGCAGTGACCATGTTCAGACTGCGTACGAGCAGTACTTC. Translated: CASSDHVQTAYEQYF.

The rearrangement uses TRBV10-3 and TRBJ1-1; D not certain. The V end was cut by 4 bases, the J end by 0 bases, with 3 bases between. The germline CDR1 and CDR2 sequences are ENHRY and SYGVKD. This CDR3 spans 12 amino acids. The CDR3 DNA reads TGTGCCATCAGTGGCGTGAACACTGAAGCTTTCTTT. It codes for CAISGVNTEAFF.

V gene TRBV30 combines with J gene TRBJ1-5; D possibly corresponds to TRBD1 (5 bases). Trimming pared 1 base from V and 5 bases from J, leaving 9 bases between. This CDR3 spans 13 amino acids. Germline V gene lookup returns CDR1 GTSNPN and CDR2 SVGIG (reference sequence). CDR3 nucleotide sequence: TGTGCCTGGAGTGGGGGGACCGATCAGCCCCAGCATTTT. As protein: CAWSGGTDQPQHF.

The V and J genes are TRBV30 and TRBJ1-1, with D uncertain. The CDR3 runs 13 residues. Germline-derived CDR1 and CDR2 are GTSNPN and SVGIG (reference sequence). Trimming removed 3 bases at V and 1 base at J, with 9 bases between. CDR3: CAWRWVGNTEAFF. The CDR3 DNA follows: TGTGCCTGGAGGTGGGTCGGGAACACTGAAGCTTTCTTT.

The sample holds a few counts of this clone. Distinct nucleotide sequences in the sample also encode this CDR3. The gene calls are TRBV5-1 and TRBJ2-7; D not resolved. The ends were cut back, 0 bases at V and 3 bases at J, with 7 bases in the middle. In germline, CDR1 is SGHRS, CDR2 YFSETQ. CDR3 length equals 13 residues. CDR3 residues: CASSLGGVYEQYF. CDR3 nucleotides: TGCGCCAGCAGCTTGGGTGGCGTCTACGAGCAGTACTTC.

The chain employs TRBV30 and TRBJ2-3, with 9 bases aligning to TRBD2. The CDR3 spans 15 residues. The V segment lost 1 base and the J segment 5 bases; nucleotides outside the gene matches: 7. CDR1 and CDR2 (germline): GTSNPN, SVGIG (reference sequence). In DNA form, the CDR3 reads TGTGCCTGGAGTGCGGCGGGGGGGCCCGGAGATACGCAGTATTTT. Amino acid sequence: CAWSAAGGPGDTQYF.

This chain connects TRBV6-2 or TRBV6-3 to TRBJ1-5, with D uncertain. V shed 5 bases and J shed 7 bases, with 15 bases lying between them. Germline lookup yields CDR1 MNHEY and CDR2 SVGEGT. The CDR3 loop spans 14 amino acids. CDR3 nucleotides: TGTGCCAGCAGTGGTGAGGGTTCCAACCAGCCCCAGCATTTT. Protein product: CASSGEGSNQPQHF.

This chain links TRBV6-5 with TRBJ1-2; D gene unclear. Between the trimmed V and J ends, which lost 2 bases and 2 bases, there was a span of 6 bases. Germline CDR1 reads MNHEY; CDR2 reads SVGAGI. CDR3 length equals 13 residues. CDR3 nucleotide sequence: TGTGCCAGCAGTTACATGGAGAACTATGGCTACACCTTC. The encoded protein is CASSYMENYGYTF.

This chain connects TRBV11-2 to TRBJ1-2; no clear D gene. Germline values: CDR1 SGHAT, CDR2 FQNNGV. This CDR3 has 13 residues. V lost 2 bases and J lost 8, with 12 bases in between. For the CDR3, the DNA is TGTGCCAGCAGCTTAATATTGTTCGGAGGCTACACCTTC. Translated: CASSLILFGGYTF. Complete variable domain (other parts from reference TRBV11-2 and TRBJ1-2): EAGVAQSPRYKIIEKRQSVAFWCNPISGHATLYWYQQILGQGPKLLIQFQNNGVVDDSQLPKDRFSAERLKGVDSTLKIQPAKLEDSAVYLCASSLILFGGYTFGSGTRLTVV.

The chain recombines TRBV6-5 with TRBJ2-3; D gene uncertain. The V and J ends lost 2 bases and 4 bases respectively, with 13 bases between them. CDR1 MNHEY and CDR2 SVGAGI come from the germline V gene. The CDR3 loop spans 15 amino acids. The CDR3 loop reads CASSYTGRSSDTQYF. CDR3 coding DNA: TGTGCCAGCAGTTACACCGGGCGGTCCTCAGATACGCAGTATTTT.

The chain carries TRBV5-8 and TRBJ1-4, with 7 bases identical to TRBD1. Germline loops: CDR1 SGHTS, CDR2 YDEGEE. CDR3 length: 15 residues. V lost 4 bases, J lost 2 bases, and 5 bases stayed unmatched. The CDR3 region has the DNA TGTGCCAGCAGCACCGGACAGGCTACTAATGAAAAACTGTTTTTT. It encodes CASSTGQATNEKLFF.